This entry lists 16 T cell receptor beta chains sequenced from one sample in a study of shared clonotypes between healthy human individuals. Sequencing was performed with immunoSEQ multiplex PCR; in TCRdb, only in-frame clones are kept and a portion is missing. The repertoire includes 2 million to 2.5 million clones, over 85% of them detected once, and 0.39% sits in the top ten. Sequenced: naive CD4+ T cells from PBMCs. Subset in this sample: CD45RA+ positively selected. The receptors were sampled from a man in his late teens or twenties in good health. Some clones in this sample may be carry-over from other donors' samples.

Details on this clone: This CDR3 is also generated by other DNA sequences in the sample. The chain uses TRBV9 and TRBJ1-5, with unresolved D. CDR1 and CDR2 from the germline V gene are SGDLS and YYNGEE. Between the trimmed V and J ends, which lost 0 bases and 3 bases, there was a span of 4 bases. The CDR3 totals 13 residues. The DNA for the CDR3 is TGTGCCAGCAGCGTAGGCCCCAATCAGCCCCAGCATTTT. It yields the protein CASSVGPNQPQHF.

This clone appeared once. The chain couples TRBV7-6 to TRBJ1-2; a possible D gene is TRBD1 (6 bases). Trimming shortened V by 1 base and J by 7 bases, and 16 bases separated the two germline ends. Germline loops: CDR1 SGHVS, CDR2 FNYEAQ. There are 15 residues in the CDR3. As DNA, the CDR3 is TGTGCCAGCAGCTTAGGGGGGCCGGGACTAGGTGGCTACACCTTC. Protein: CASSLGGPGLGGYTF.

The chain links TRBV5-1 to TRBJ1-1; 10 bases fit TRBD1. The CDR3 runs 17 residues. The V gene end was trimmed by 1 base and the J gene end by 4 bases; junction bases not matched to a gene: 10. Germline CDR1 reads SGHRS; CDR2 reads YFSETQ. In DNA, the CDR3 is TGCGCCAGCAGCTTGAGACAGGGGGCGCGTCTAGGCACTGAAGCTTTCTTT. This sequence encodes CASSLRQGARLGTEAFF.

This clone was observed once. This chain joins TRBV9 and TRBJ2-1, with TRBD2 matching over 11 bases. This CDR3 is built from 16 residues. CDR1 SGDLS and CDR2 YYNGEE come from the germline V gene. With V trimmed by 5 bases and J by 8 bases, 12 bases remained unmatched. The CDR3 region has the DNA TGTGCCAGCAGTGGAGGACTAGCGGGTGGCCGGGATGAGCAGTTCTTC. It encodes CASSGGLAGGRDEQFF.

In this sample, this clone turned up once. The chain recombines TRBV5-1 with TRBJ1-4; 10 nucleotides match TRBD1. Germline trimming cut 4 bases from V and 8 bases from J; bases unmatched to any gene: 5. The CDR3 is 14 residues long. Germline lookup yields CDR1 SGHRS and CDR2 YFSETQ. In DNA, the CDR3 is TGCGCCAGCAGCCAGGACAGGGGGACCGAAAAACTGTTTTTT. Amino acids: CASSQDRGTEKLFF.

V and J are TRBV28 and TRBJ1-3; weak D call: TRBD1 (5 bases). There are 12 residues in the CDR3. V lost 6 bases and J lost 10, with 13 bases in between. Germline CDR1 MDHEN, CDR2 SYDVKM. The CDR3 sequence is CASRSREGTIYF. CDR3 bases: TGTGCCAGCAGGTCCAGGGAAGGGACCATATATTTT.

The chain employs TRBV4-1 and TRBJ2-1, with D perhaps matching TRBD1 (5 bases). The CDR3 length is 17 residues. CDR1 is MGHRA, CDR2 YSYEKL, per germline. The V and J ends lost 1 base and 0 bases respectively, with 13 bases between them. The CDR3 protein is CASSQGLDTLSYNEQFF. The CDR3 bases are TGCGCCAGCAGCCAAGGATTGGACACACTCTCCTACAATGAGCAGTTCTTC.

The chain uses TRBV4-2 and TRBJ2-7, with 9 bases identical to TRBD2. CDR3 length: 17 residues. The V segment lost 1 base and the J segment 0 bases; nucleotides outside the gene matches: 7. Looked up from germline, CDR1 is LGHNA and CDR2 is YNFKEQ. The CDR3 bases are TGTGCCAGCAGCCAAGTAGGTCTAGCGGGGATCTCCTACGAGCAGTACTTC. It translates to CASSQVGLAGISYEQYF.

The chain uses TRBV9 and TRBJ2-5, with TRBD2 matching over 10 bases. The J segment lost 4 bases and the V segment lost 1 base, leaving 13 bases of the junction unmatched. The CDR3 has 18 amino acids. Germline CDR1 reads SGDLS; CDR2 reads YYNGEE. CDR3 sequence reads: CASSVFILAGVPGETQYF. In nucleotides, the CDR3 is TGTGCCAGCAGCGTATTTATCCTAGCGGGAGTTCCGGGAGAGACCCAGTACTTC.

The rearrangement uses TRBV7-9 and TRBJ2-2; 11 bases align to TRBD2. This CDR3 has 14 amino acids. V lost 7 bases, J lost 10 bases, and 8 bases stayed unmatched. Germline loops: CDR1 SEHNR, CDR2 FQNEAQ (reference sequence). CDR3 DNA sequence: TGTGCCAGCAACCGACTAGCGGGACTAGTGGAGCTGTTTTTT. Protein product: CASNRLAGLVELFF.

This clone was detected once. This chain links TRBV5-1 with TRBJ2-3, with 14 nucleotides matching TRBD2. Germline CDR1 and CDR2: SGHRS and YFSETQ. Losses at the gene ends were 2 bases for V and 6 bases for J; bases not matched to a gene: 11. The CDR3 totals 18 residues. CDR3 in DNA: TGCGCCAGCAGCTTAGGCGGACTAGCGGGAGGCGTTACCGATACGCAGTATTTT. This gives the protein CASSLGGLAGGVTDTQYF.

This chain links TRBV5-8 with TRBJ1-4; maybe TRBD1 (6 bases). The germline gives CDR1 SGHTS, CDR2 YDEGEE. V lost 1 base to trimming and J lost 2 bases, with 12 bases between them. This CDR3 contains 16 residues. Here the CDR3 reads CASSLLGQSTNEKLFF. The CDR3 DNA follows: TGTGCCAGCAGCTTGCTCGGACAGTCGACTAATGAAAAACTGTTTTTT.

This rearrangement joins TRBV28 to TRBJ2-7, with 7 bases that match TRBD1. V shed 9 bases and J 2 bases; nucleotides not matched to a gene: 10. The CDR3 extends over 14 amino acids. From germline, CDR1 is MDHEN and CDR2 SYDVKM. As DNA, the CDR3 is TGTGCCAGTGGTATAGGGGGCGCAGCCTACGAGCAGTACTTC. It specifies CASGIGGAAYEQYF.

The chain joins TRBV27 to TRBJ1-5; D possibly corresponds to TRBD1 (6 bases). Per the germline V gene, CDR1 is MNHEY and CDR2 is SMNVEV (reference sequence). V was shortened by 5 bases and J by 2 bases, with 16 bases between the two germline ends. This CDR3 spans 16 amino acids. The CDR3 bases are TGTGCCAGCAGTCCCCAGACAGGCATCGGCAATCAGCCCCAGCATTTT. The encoded protein is CASSPQTGIGNQPQHF.

In DNA, the CDR3 is TGTGCCAGCAGTTCCCCAGGACTCGGGGAGCCAGATACGCAGTATTTT. Residues: CASSSPGLGEPDTQYF. The chain is built from TRBV28 and TRBJ2-3; maybe TRBD2 (5 bases). CDR1 is MDHEN and CDR2 is SYDVKM in the germline V gene. The V gene lost 4 bases and the J gene lost 4 bases, with 18 bases spanning the gap. There are 16 residues in the CDR3.

This chain joins TRBV9 and TRBJ2-6, with 8 bases aligning to TRBD2. J gave up 2 bases and V 0 bases, and 4 bases lay outside the gene matches. From germline, CDR1 is SGDLS and CDR2 YYNGEE. The CDR3 runs 17 residues. The CDR3 DNA reads TGTGCCAGCAGCGTAGTGGCGGGAGGCGCTGGGGCCAACGTCCTGACTTTC. As protein: CASSVVAGGAGANVLTF.